Detailed here is one TCR beta chain. No cognate antigen has been identified for it. No much larger clone exists at a distance of one base, and base qualities are not known. The data were obtained in a study of shared clonotypes between healthy human individuals (TCRdb year 2020). Describing the broader study: A couple of women and a few men aged 18 to 49 years were included in the cohort. For each donor, CD4 naive and CD4 memory were each given three plates, CD8 naive was given two plates, and CD8 memory was given one plate. To estimate repertoire size and how much clonotype sharing occurs between individuals, the study deeply sequenced the blood TCR repertoires of five healthy adults. Different laboratories and diverse techniques were used to prepare libraries and sequence TCR repertoires, to increase sequencing depth and limit assay-specific biases. Leukapheresis yielded between about 0.9 and 9 billion PBMCs per donor. Paper-wide results and their limitations: Based on pairwise subsampling, the degree of clonotype sharing among donors was expected to be affected by sequencing depth. Sampling was restricted to blood, and TCR repertoires in tissue are likely to differ from TCR repertoires in blood. Because the study included a small number of donors, the genetic and exposure-history diversity represented was limited. Even with the large sequencing depth, rarefaction of the sorted-subset datasets indicated that sequencing was incomplete. Compared with non-shared clonotypes, the clonotypes found in all four sorted-subset donors had higher generation probabilities. Estimated clonotype richness was generally larger for naive than for memory subsets. Sharing across several donors was observed for roughly 5% of naive CD4, 3% to 3.5% of naive CD8, over 2% of memory CD4, and roughly 0.43% of memory CD8 clonotypes.

The CDR3 measures 14 amino acids from cysteine to phenylalanine. The retained sequence is limited to the CDR3, 42 bases, with the frame set at the first base. CDR1 and CDR2 are read off the germline V gene as SGHAT and FQNNGV. V is pared back by 1 base and J by 3 bases, with 7 bases lying between the germline termini. The donors were healthy, HIV-negative adults who had no recently reported acute infections or vaccinations. All donors were Caucasian adults living in Nashville, Tennessee, USA. CD4+ T cells were enriched through magnetic negative selection, after which naive cells were positively selected on CD45RA and the remaining negative fraction served as the memory subset. Blood was obtained by leukapheresis, after which PBMCs were separated by Ficoll-Histopaque density gradient centrifugation and cryopreserved in liquid nitrogen vapor phase. Purity and quantity of every magnetically sorted T cell population were checked by analytical flow cytometry. Genomic DNA was isolated from each sorted fraction and quantified by UV absorbance on a Nanodrop 2000c.

Using the deep immunoSEQ assay, multiplex PCR amplified TCR CDR3 regions from genomic DNA. For each cell subset, the extracted genomic DNA was distributed evenly across all wells of several immunoSEQ 96-well plates, and each plate served as one replicate. For sorted subsets, 200 to 250 ng genomic DNA, equal to 25,000 to 35,000 T cell genomes, was loaded into each replicate PCR. Purified libraries were measured with a Qubit 3.0 fluorometer, size-checked on a Bioanalyzer 2100, and measured again with the KAPA Library Quantification kit. Every immunoSEQ 96-well plate was sequenced on a dedicated single-read 150-cycle Illumina NextSeq 550 flow cell. In the authors' own workflow: The immunoSEQ output contained only junctional sequences without quality scores, so filtering could not match that applied to full-length reads. To assign V/J genes and CDR3, sequences were annotated against IMGT germline references using PyIR, a Python wrapper for IgBLAST v1.9. Any read was removed if the V/J assignment was weak (E-value above 1e-6), the CDR3 was missing, or the read contained stop codons, out-of-frame junctions, or ambiguous translated residues. A V3J clonotype was defined by an identical inferred V gene, J gene, and CDR3 amino acid sequence. The percentage overlap between two repertoires was calculated by dividing the number of shared unique clonotypes by the size of the smaller repertoire. RTK rarefaction, the Chao1 estimator, and Recon v2.1 estimates of unobserved clonotypes were used to assess repertoire richness. OLGA was used to compute generation probabilities for all TCRbeta clonotypes that the gDNA method yielded from a few donors. This immuneACCESS table, as held by TCRdb, lists in-frame sequences with V and J called but not all clones. Of the missing ones, under half trace to an unresolved V gene in checked studies; the others have no known cause. That table supplies the V and J calls and clone size; D and trimming were determined from the DNA. A total of more than 2,000,000 clones appear in this sample, approximately 93% of them only once. The ten largest clonotypes hold 0.35% to 0.5% of the sample.

This TCR derives from a man between 18 and 35 years old in good health. Some clones in this sample may be carry-over from other donors' samples. The sequenced sample consisted of naive CD4+ T cells from PBMCs. The sample's cell subset or site label, in plain terms: CD45RA+ positively selected. The rearrangement joined TRBV11-2 to TRBJ2-1; TRBD1 is a possible D gene, resting on 6 matching bases. The CDR3 region reads CASSLGDNYNEQFF. The nucleotides read TGTGCCAGCAGCTTAGGGGACAACTACAATGAGCAGTTCTTC.